This TCR beta chain was documented in a study of post-analysis software for immune sequencing data. Findings of the study overall: Patients carried several TRBV segments more frequently than controls did, and TRBV5-6, TRBV5-1 and TRBV20-1 were among them.

The CDR3 has 11 residues. V lost 6 bases to trimming and J lost 4 bases, with 5 bases between them. Every TCR beta cDNA library bore unique molecular identifiers. TCRdb re-analysed the PCR reads in MiXCR, keeping a single row per CDR3 protein. The sample lists about 170,000 distinct CDR3 sequences; 25% to 35% were seen once. This clonotype was seen many times. Its target is unknown. This receptor was obtained from a girl aged 10 to 17 with multiple sclerosis. The chain joins TRBV12-3 or TRBV12-4 to TRBJ2-3, with D unresolved. What was sequenced was blood. The CDR3 loop is CASSPSDTQYF. Written as DNA, the CDR3 is TGTGCCAGCAGCCCCTCAGATACGCAGTATTTT.